The clone carrying this T cell receptor (beta chain) was found once. Within the sample, other DNA sequences also encode this same CDR3. This entry belongs to a study of long-term antiretroviral therapy in people with HIV. Turning to the study itself: First collections came about a decade before the 2015 immediate-ART recommendation.

Germline values: CDR1 SQVTM, CDR2 ANQGSEA. Trimming left V 6 bases short and J 4 bases short, with 10 bases between. This CDR3 has 11 residues. This was the immunoSEQ v3.0 assay at survey level. Assay used: immunoSEQ multiplex PCR; TCRdb lists only in-frame clones, some missing. The sample has tens of thousands of clones; around 75% are singletons. Sequencing used unsorted PBMCs, obtained 1.5 years after starting antiretroviral therapy. The receptor was derived from a man younger than 35 with HIV. The rearrangement links TRBV29-1 to TRBJ2-7; D may correspond to TRBD1 or TRBD2 (5 bases each). The CDR3 sequence is CSVGDGYEQYF. The CDR3 nucleotides are TGCAGCGTAGGGGACGGTTACGAGCAGTACTTC.